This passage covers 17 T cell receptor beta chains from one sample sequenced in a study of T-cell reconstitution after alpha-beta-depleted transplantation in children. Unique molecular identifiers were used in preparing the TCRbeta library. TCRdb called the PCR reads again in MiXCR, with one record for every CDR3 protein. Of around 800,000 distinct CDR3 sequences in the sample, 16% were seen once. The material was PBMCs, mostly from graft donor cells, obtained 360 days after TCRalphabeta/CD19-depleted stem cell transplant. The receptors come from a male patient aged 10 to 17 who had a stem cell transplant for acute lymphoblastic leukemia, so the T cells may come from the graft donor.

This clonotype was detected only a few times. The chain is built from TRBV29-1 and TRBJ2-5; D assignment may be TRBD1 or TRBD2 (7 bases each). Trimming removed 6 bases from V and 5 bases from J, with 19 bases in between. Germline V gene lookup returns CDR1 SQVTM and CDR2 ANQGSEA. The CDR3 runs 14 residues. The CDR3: CSVWEGARGETQYF. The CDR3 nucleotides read TGCAGCGTCTGGGAGGGGGCGCGTGGGGAGACCCAGTACTTC.

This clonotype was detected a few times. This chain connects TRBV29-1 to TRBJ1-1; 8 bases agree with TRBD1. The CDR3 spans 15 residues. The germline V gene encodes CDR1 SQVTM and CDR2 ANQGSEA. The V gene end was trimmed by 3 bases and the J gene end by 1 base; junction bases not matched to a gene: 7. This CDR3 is CSVDPHRGRNTEAFF. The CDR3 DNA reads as TGCAGCGTTGACCCACACAGGGGGAGGAACACTGAAGCTTTCTTT. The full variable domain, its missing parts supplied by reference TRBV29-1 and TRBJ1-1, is SAVISQKPSRDICQRGTSLTIQCQVDSQVTMMFWYRQQPGQSLTLIATANQGSEATYESGFVIDKFPISRPNLTFSTLTVSNMSPEDSSIYLCSVDPHRGRNTEAFFGQGTRLTVV.

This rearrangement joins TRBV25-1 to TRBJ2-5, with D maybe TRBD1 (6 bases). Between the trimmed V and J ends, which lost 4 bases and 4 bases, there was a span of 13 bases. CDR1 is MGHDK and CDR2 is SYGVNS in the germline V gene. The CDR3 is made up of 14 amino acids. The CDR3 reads CASSVLGRGETQYF. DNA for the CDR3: TGTGCCAGCAGTGTCCTGGGCAGGGGAGAGACCCAGTACTTC.

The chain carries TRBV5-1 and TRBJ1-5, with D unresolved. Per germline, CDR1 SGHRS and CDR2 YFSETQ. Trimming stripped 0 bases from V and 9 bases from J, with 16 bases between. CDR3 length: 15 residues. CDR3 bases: TGCGCCAGCAGCTTGGATGACCCGCGCTTCGGGCCCCAGCATTTT. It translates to CASSLDDPRFGPQHF.

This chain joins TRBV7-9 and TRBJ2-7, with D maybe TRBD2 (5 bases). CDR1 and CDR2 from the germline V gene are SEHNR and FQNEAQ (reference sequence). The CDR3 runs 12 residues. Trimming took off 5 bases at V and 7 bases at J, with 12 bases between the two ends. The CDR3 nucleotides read TGTGCCAGCAGCCACGGGCCGGGGGAGCAGTACTTC. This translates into CASSHGPGEQYF.

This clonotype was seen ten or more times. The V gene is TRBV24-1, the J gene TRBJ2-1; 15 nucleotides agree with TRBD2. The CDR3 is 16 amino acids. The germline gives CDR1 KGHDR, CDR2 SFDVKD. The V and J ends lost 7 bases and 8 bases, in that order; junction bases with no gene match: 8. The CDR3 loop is CATSGTSGRLHDEQFF. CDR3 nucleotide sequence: TGTGCCACCAGCGGGACTAGCGGGAGGCTACACGATGAGCAGTTCTTC.

The CDR3 nucleotides read TGTGCCAGCAGGAGCCCCCGACCTGAAGCTTTCTTT. Translation: CASRSPRPEAFF. The chain carries TRBV7-9 and TRBJ1-1; D gene unclear. Germline values: CDR1 SEHNR, CDR2 FQNEAQ (reference sequence). The CDR3 sequence is 12 residues long. V dropped 6 bases and J dropped 6 bases, with 11 bases sitting between them.

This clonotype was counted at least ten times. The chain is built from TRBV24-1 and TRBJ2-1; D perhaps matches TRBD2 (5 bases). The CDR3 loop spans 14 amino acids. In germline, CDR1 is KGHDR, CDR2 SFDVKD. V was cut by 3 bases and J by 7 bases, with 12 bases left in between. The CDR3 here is CATSDPGGRNEQFF. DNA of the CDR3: TGTGCCACCAGTGATCCAGGAGGACGAAATGAGCAGTTCTTC.

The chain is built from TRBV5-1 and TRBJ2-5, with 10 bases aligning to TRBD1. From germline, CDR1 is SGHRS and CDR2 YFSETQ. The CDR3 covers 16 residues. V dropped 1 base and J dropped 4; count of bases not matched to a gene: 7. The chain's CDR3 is CASSLRTGGTGETQYF. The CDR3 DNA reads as TGCGCCAGCAGCTTGCGGACAGGGGGAACGGGAGAGACCCAGTACTTC.

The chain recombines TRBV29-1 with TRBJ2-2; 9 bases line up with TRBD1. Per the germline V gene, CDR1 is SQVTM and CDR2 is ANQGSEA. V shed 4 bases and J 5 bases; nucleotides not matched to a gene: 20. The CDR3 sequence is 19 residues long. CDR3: CSVGPGTGRDSGWTGELFF. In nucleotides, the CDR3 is TGCAGCGTTGGTCCGGGGACAGGGCGCGATTCCGGGTGGACCGGGGAGCTGTTTTTT.

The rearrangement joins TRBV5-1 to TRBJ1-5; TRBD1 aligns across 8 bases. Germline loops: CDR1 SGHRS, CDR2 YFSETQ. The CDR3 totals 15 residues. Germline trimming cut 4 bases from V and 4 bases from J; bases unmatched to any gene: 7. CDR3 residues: CASSHSTGVNQPQHF. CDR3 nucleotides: TGCGCCAGCAGCCATTCGACAGGGGTGAATCAGCCCCAGCATTTT.

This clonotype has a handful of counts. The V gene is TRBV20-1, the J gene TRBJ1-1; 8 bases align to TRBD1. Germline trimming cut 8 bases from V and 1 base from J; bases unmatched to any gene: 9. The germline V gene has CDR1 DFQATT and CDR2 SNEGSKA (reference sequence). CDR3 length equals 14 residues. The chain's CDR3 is CSPNPDRANTEAFF. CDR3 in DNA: TGCAGTCCTAATCCGGACAGGGCGAACACTGAAGCTTTCTTT.

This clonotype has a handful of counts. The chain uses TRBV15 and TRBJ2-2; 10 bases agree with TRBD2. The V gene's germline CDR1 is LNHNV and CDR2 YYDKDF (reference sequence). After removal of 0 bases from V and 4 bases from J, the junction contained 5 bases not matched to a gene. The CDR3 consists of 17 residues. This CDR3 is CATSREGRLAGTGELFF. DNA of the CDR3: TGTGCCACCAGCAGAGAAGGGAGACTAGCGGGCACCGGGGAGCTGTTTTTT. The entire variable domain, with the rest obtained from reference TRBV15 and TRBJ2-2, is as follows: DAMVIQNPRYQVTQFGKPVTLSCSQTLNHNVMYWYQQKSSQAPKLLFHYYDKDFNNEADTPDNFQSRRPNTSFCFLDIRSPGLGDTAMYLCATSREGRLAGTGELFFGEGSRLTVL.

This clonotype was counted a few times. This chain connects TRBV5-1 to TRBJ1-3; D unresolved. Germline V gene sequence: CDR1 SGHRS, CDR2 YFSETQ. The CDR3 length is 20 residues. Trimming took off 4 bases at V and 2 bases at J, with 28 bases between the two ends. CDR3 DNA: TGCGCCAGCAGCCTTTGGTCGGTGTCACTTCGAGAGTTGGCTGGAAACACCATATATTTT. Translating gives CASSLWSVSLRELAGNTIYF.

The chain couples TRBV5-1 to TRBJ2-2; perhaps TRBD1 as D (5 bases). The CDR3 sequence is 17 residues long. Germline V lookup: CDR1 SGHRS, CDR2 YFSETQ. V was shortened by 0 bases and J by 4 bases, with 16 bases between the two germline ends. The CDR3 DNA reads TGCGCCAGCAGCTTGGAAAGGGGTCCTCCTTCCACCGGGGAGCTGTTTTTT. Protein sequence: CASSLERGPPSTGELFF.

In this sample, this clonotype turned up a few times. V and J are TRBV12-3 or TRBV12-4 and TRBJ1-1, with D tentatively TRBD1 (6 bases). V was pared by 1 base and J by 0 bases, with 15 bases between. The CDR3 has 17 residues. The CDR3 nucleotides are TGTGCCAGCAGTTTAGGCCCCTACAGGGTACTGAACACTGAAGCTTTCTTT. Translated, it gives CASSLGPYRVLNTEAFF.

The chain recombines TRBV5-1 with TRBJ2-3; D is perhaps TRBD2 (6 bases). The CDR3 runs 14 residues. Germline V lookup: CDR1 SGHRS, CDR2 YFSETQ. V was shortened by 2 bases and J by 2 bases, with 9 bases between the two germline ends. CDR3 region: CASSLLAHTDTQYF. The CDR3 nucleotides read TGCGCCAGCAGCTTACTAGCCCACACAGATACGCAGTATTTT.